Listed here are 30 T cell receptor beta chains from one sample, sequenced in a study of Graves' ophthalmopathy and Graves' hyperthyroidism. Amplified TCR beta CDR3 regions were obtained using RNA transcripts as template. Following a first-round RT-PCR that used HTBI primers, a second-round multiplex PCR was carried out. MiXCR was run by TCRdb on the multiplex PCR reads, yielding one entry per CDR3 protein. This table has more than 550,000 distinct CDR3 sequences, over 40% appearing once. Material for sequencing was peripheral blood. The receptor set was obtained from an adult man with Graves' ophthalmopathy.

At least ten counts were recorded for this clonotype. The V and J genes are TRBV5-1 and TRBJ2-5; 8 nucleotides align to TRBD2. Germline V gene lookup returns CDR1 SGHRS and CDR2 YFSETQ. The trim removed 2 bases at V and 1 base at J, leaving 4 bases unmatched. This CDR3 spans 15 amino acids. The CDR3 sequence: CASSFSGAFQETQYF. The CDR3 DNA reads as TGCGCCAGCAGCTTTAGCGGGGCCTTCCAAGAGACCCAGTACTTC.

Concerning this clonotype itself: A read error may produce the germline difference seen at one junction end. The rearrangement links TRBV7-9 to TRBJ1-1; D gene ambiguous. Germline V lookup: CDR1 SEHNR, CDR2 FQNEAQ (reference sequence). There are 14 residues in the CDR3. In DNA form, the CDR3 reads TGTGCCAGCAGCTACGGGCCGGGGAACACTGAAGCCTTCTTT. Protein sequence: CASSYGPGNTEAFF. The full variable domain, with the rest looked up from reference TRBV7-9 and TRBJ1-1, is DTGVSQNPRHKITKRGQNVTFRCDPISEHNRLYWYRQTLGQGPEFLTYFQNEAQLEKSRLLSDRFSAERPKGSFSTLEIQRTEQGDSAMYLCASSYGPGNTEAFFGQGTRLTVV.

V gene TRBV10-3 combines with J gene TRBJ1-4, with 8 bases lining up with TRBD1. In germline, CDR1 is ENHRY, CDR2 SYGVKD. The CDR3 is 13 amino acids. With 6 bases clipped from V and 7 bases from J, the junction kept 4 bases outside the gene matches. DNA for the CDR3: TGTGCCATCAGCATCGACAGGGGTGAAAAACTGTTTTTT. Protein product: CAISIDRGEKLFF.

The chain employs TRBV29-1 and TRBJ1-5; D might be TRBD1 (5 bases). Germline V gene lookup returns CDR1 SQVTM and CDR2 ANQGSEA. V dropped 8 bases and J dropped 4 bases, with 18 bases sitting between them. The CDR3 extends over 14 amino acids. For the CDR3, the DNA is TGCAGCTTGTTCCTAAGGGACCGAAATCAGCCCCAGCATTTT. It is translated as CSLFLRDRNQPQHF.

The chain uses TRBV20-1 and TRBJ1-1; 9 bases fit TRBD1. Germline assignment: CDR1 DFQATT and CDR2 SNEGSKA (reference sequence). The CDR3 extends over 14 amino acids. J lost 5 bases, V lost 3 bases, and 7 bases had no gene match. DNA of the CDR3: TGCAGTGCTAGTGGTGACAGGGGGGGAACTGAAGCTTTCTTT. Translating it yields CSASGDRGGTEAFF.

This clonotype was observed at least ten times. V and J are TRBV12-3 or TRBV12-4 and TRBJ2-5; 8 bases are shared with TRBD1. V dropped 5 bases and J dropped 2; count of bases not matched to a gene: 4. This CDR3 region has 14 residues. The CDR3 is CASSDRDRQETQYF. The CDR3 DNA sequence: TGTGCCAGCAGTGATCGGGACAGGCAAGAGACCCAGTACTTC.

As concerns this clonotype: A much more abundant neighbour one base away suggests this may be a read error. The rearrangement joins TRBV10-3 to TRBJ2-5, with 8 positions matching TRBD2. Germline lookup yields CDR1 ENHRY and CDR2 SYGVKD. The CDR3 runs 17 residues. V lost 3 bases and J lost 2; bases outside the gene matches: 11. This chain's CDR3 is CAISDPGGLVGQETQYF. The CDR3 DNA reads as TGTGCCATCAGTGATCCTGGGGGACTAGTAGGGCAAGAGACCCAGTACTTC.

This chain connects TRBV10-3 to TRBJ1-5, with 10 nucleotides matching TRBD1. The CDR3 covers 15 residues. Germline V CDR1 and CDR2: ENHRY, SYGVKD. The V gene end was trimmed by 10 bases and the J gene end by 7 bases; junction bases not matched to a gene: 13. The CDR3, as DNA: TGTGCCAGCCGGACGACAGGGGGCGCGGGACAGCCCCAGCATTTT. It is translated as CASRTTGGAGQPQHF.

The V call is TRBV25-1, the J call TRBJ2-5; 8 bases line up with TRBD1. V trimming: 1 base; J trimming: 3 bases; junction bases outside the gene matches: 4. CDR1 and CDR2 (germline): MGHDK, SYGVNS. The CDR3 contains 15 residues. Written as DNA, the CDR3 is TGTGCCAGCAGTGAATTTGCAGGGGGCGAAGAGACCCAGTACTTC. Translated: CASSEFAGGEETQYF. The full variable domain, completed using reference TRBV25-1 and TRBJ2-5, is EADIYQTPRYLVIGTGKKITLECSQTMGHDKMYWYQQDPGMELHLIHYSYGVNSTEKGDLSSESTVSRIRTEHFPLTLESARPSHTSQYLCASSEFAGGEETQYFGPGTRLLVL.

The sample holds many counts of this clonotype. The gene calls are TRBV29-1 and TRBJ2-2, with D unclear. CDR1 is SQVTM, CDR2 ANQGSEA, per germline. Trimming cost V 7 bases and J 3 bases, with 9 bases left between them. The CDR3 runs 12 residues. Here the CDR3 DNA reads TGCAGCGGGCAGACTTACACCGGGGAGCTGTTTTTT. Its translation: CSGQTYTGELFF.

The chain carries TRBV27 and TRBJ2-5, with a tentative D call TRBD2 (7 bases). The CDR3 consists of 15 residues. The germline gives CDR1 MNHEY, CDR2 SMNVEV (reference sequence). Trimming removed 1 base from V and 2 bases from J, with 11 bases in between. CDR3 residues: CASSLWGGPQETQYF. CDR3 nucleotides: TGTGCCAGCAGTTTATGGGGGGGGCCTCAAGAGACCCAGTACTTC.

This clonotype has more than one count but fewer than ten. The rearrangement uses TRBV5-8 and TRBJ2-7; 13 nucleotides agree with TRBD2. After removal of 4 bases from V and 7 bases from J, the junction contained 8 bases not matched to a gene. Germline lookup yields CDR1 SGHTS and CDR2 YDEGEE. The CDR3 totals 15 residues. Here the CDR3 reads CASSPGTSGVGEQYF. In DNA, the CDR3 is TGTGCCAGCAGCCCAGGGACTAGCGGGGTGGGGGAGCAGTACTTC. Using reference TRBV5-8 and TRBJ2-7 for the parts outside the CDR3, the full variable domain is EAGVTQSPTHLIKTRGQQATLRCSPISGHTSVYWYQQALGLGLQFLLWYDEGEERNRGNFPPRFSGRQFPNYSSELNVNALELEDSALYLCASSPGTSGVGEQYFGPGTRLTVT.

This chain uses TRBV25-1 with TRBJ1-4; D is unresolved. With 0 bases removed from V and 10 bases from J, the gap between germline ends came to 9 bases. There are 13 residues in the CDR3. Germline values: CDR1 MGHDK, CDR2 SYGVNS. The CDR3 here is CASSEYGRRKLFF. CDR3 DNA: TGTGCCAGCAGTGAATACGGGCGGCGAAAACTGTTTTTT.

Concerning this clonotype itself: The CDR3 ends on some other residue instead of the conserved phenylalanine or tryptophan, so this is likely a read error. The chain combines TRBV11-2 with TRBJ2-7; a possible D gene is TRBD2 (5 bases). Germline CDR1 is SGHAT and CDR2 is FQNNGV. The V gene lost 5 bases and the J gene lost 6 bases, with 14 bases spanning the gap. This CDR3 contains 13 residues. CDR3 DNA sequence: TGTGCCAGCAGCGGAAGGATGGGAGCCGAGCAGTACCTC. Protein sequence: CASSGRMGAEQYL.

This CDR3 reads CASRDRQGANTGELFF. The CDR3 DNA reads TGTGCCAGTAGGGATCGACAGGGGGCGAACACCGGGGAGCTGTTTTTT. The chain carries TRBV19 and TRBJ2-2; TRBD1 matches 9 bases. CDR3 length: 16 residues. Germline trimming cut 6 bases from V and 0 bases from J; bases unmatched to any gene: 5. Looked up from germline, CDR1 is LNHDA and CDR2 is SQIVND (reference sequence).

This clonotype was picked up a small number of times. The chain joins TRBV19 to TRBJ1-6, with D unclear. The V end was cut by 9 bases, the J end by 10 bases, with 16 bases between. This CDR3 is 13 amino acids long. Germline V CDR1 and CDR2: LNHDA, SQIVND (reference sequence). This CDR3 is CASQSGRGSPLHF. DNA for the CDR3: TGTGCCAGCCAGTCTGGGAGAGGATCACCCCTCCACTTT.

The sample holds many counts of this clonotype. This sequence joins TRBV12-3 or TRBV12-4 and TRBJ1-1, with D perhaps matching TRBD1 (5 bases). The CDR3 extends over 13 amino acids. Trimming took 6 bases from V and 6 from J, leaving 14 bases between them. CDR3 bases: TGTGCCAGCAGCTGGGGGGGTTGGGCTGAAGCTTTCTTT. This gives the protein CASSWGGWAEAFF.

This clonotype was found a few times. The chain is built from TRBV19 and TRBJ2-2; 7 positions match TRBD2. Germline V gene sequence: CDR1 LNHDA, CDR2 SQIVND (reference sequence). V lost 3 bases and J lost 6; bases outside the gene matches: 1. This CDR3 region has 13 residues. DNA for the CDR3: TGTGCCAGTAGTATGGCGGGGGCCGGGGAGCTGTTTTTT. This codes for CASSMAGAGELFF.

This clonotype occurred many times. This chain connects TRBV6-6 to TRBJ1-1; 7 bases are a match to TRBD1. Germline CDR1 and CDR2: MNHNY and SVGAGI (reference sequence). This CDR3 comprises 12 residues. The J segment lost 11 bases and the V segment lost 5 bases, leaving 8 bases of the junction unmatched. The CDR3 DNA reads TGTGCCAGCAGTGAGGGGGCGCGTAGTGCTTTCTTT. Its translation is CASSEGARSAFF.

This clonotype was seen at least ten times. This rearrangement joins TRBV12-5 to TRBJ2-5, with TRBD2 identical over 8 bases. CDR3 length equals 12 residues. V lost 2 bases, J lost 14 bases, and 7 bases stayed unmatched. Germline V gene data show CDR1 as LGHNT and CDR2 as FRNRAP. CDR3 sequence (DNA): TGTGCTAGTGGTTTGATGGCGGGGGGTGTCTACTTC. Translation gives CASGLMAGGVYF.

The chain has TRBV4-3 and TRBJ1-6, with 7 bases lining up with TRBD1. Looked up from germline, CDR1 is LGHNA and CDR2 is YSLEER. J lost 10 bases, V lost 0 bases, and 12 bases had no gene match. The CDR3 covers 17 residues. The CDR3 nucleotides read TGCGCCAGCAGCCAAGACGCGGTGGGCAGGGGGGGATCACCCCTCCACTTT. Translating gives CASSQDAVGRGGSPLHF.

Turning to this clonotype: A much larger clone sits a single nucleotide away, making a read error possible. The V gene is TRBV9, the J gene TRBJ2-5, with D possibly TRBD2 on 6 matching bases. V was clipped by 0 bases and J by 4 bases, with 13 bases between them. The CDR3 has 15 amino acids. Germline assignment: CDR1 SGDLS and CDR2 YYNGEE. The CDR3 coding sequence is TGTGCCAGCAGCGTAGATGGTCGGAGGGGAGAGACCCAGTACTTC. The encoded protein is CASSVDGRRGETQYF. The full variable domain, completed using reference TRBV9 and TRBJ2-5, is DSGVTQTPKHLITATGQRVTLRCSPRSGDLSVYWYQQSLDQGLQFLIQYYNGEERAKGNILERFSAQQFPDLHSELNLSSLELGDSALYFCASSVDGRRGETQYFGPGTRLLVL.

Many counts were recorded for this clonotype. The chain carries TRBV14 and TRBJ2-7; D unclear. In germline, CDR1 is SGHDN, CDR2 FVKESK. The CDR3 runs to 12 residues. Trimming took off 6 bases at V and 3 bases at J, with 9 bases between the two ends. The CDR3 sequence is CASSAIYYEQYF. CDR3 sequence (DNA): TGTGCCAGCAGTGCCATCTACTACGAGCAGTACTTC.

Ten or more counts support this clonotype. V usage is TRBV7-2 and J usage is TRBJ1-6, with TRBD1 matching over 8 bases. Germline trimming cut 1 base from V and 7 bases from J; bases unmatched to any gene: 6. Germline V gene lookup returns CDR1 SGHTA and CDR2 FQGNSA. CDR3 length equals 16 residues. Here the CDR3 DNA reads TGTGCCAGCAGCTTAGATAAGGACAGGGTGAATTCACCCCTCCACTTT. It is translated as CASSLDKDRVNSPLHF.

The V gene is TRBV10-3, the J gene TRBJ1-1; D is ambiguous. In germline, CDR1 is ENHRY, CDR2 SYGVKD. V lost 10 bases and J lost 8, with 20 bases in between. The CDR3 sequence is 13 residues long. The CDR3, as DNA: TGTGCCAGCAGGAGAGCACACGAACAGGAAGCTTTCTTT. Protein sequence: CASRRAHEQEAFF.

This clonotype was recorded many times. The chain uses TRBV12-3 or TRBV12-4 and TRBJ1-6; 7 nucleotides align to TRBD1. With 6 bases clipped from V and 5 bases from J, the junction kept 4 bases outside the gene matches. The CDR3 length is 14 residues. In DNA form, the CDR3 reads TGTGCCAGCAGGGGGGACAGACATAATTCACCCCTCCACTTT. This translates into CASRGDRHNSPLHF.

This clonotype occurred many times. For the CDR3, the DNA is TGCAGCGGTACTCATGGCACTGAAGCTTTCTTT. Translating gives CSGTHGTEAFF. V gene TRBV29-1 combines with J gene TRBJ1-1; unclear D gene. This CDR3 has 11 amino acids. V was clipped by 7 bases and J by 4 bases, with 10 bases between them. The germline V gene has CDR1 SQVTM and CDR2 ANQGSEA.

This rearrangement joins TRBV7-9 to TRBJ2-5, with D perhaps TRBD1 (6 bases). There are 11 residues in the CDR3. Germline assignment: CDR1 SEHNR and CDR2 FQNEAQ (reference sequence). V dropped 7 bases and J dropped 7 bases, with 10 bases sitting between them. CDR3 in amino acids: CASNLQGTQYF. The CDR3 DNA reads as TGTGCCAGCAACCTACAGGGGACCCAGTACTTC.

This clonotype was observed many times. This chain links TRBV7-3 with TRBJ2-2, with TRBD2 identical over 7 bases. The V and J ends lost 6 bases and 3 bases, in that order; junction bases with no gene match: 1. The CDR3 contains 13 residues. Germline assignment: CDR1 SGHTA and CDR2 FQGTGA. The CDR3 DNA sequence: TGTGCCAGCAGGGGAGGGGACACCGGGGAGCTGTTTTTT. This sequence encodes CASRGGDTGELFF.

The chain combines TRBV20-1 with TRBJ1-2; weak D call: TRBD1 (5 bases). CDR1 is DFQATT and CDR2 is SNEGSKA in the germline V gene (reference sequence). V lost 1 base and J lost 12, with 15 bases in between. CDR3 length: 12 residues. This CDR3 is CSARVGGAGNTF. The DNA of the CDR3 is TGCAGTGCTAGAGTCGGGGGTGCCGGAAACACCTTC.